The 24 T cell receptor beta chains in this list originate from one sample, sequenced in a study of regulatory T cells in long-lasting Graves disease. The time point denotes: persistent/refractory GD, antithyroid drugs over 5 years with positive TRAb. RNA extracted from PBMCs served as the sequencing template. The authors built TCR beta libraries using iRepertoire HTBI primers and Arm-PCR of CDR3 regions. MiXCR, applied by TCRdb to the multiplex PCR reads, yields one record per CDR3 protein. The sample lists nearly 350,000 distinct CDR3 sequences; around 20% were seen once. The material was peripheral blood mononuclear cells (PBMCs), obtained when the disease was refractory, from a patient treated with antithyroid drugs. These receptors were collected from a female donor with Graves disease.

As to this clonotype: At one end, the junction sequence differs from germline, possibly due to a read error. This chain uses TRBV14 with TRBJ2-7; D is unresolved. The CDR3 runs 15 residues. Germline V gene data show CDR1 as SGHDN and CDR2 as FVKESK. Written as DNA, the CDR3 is TGTGTCAGCAGCCAAACTGGGCCCCTTTCTTACGAGCAGTACTTC. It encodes CVSSQTGPLSYEQYF.

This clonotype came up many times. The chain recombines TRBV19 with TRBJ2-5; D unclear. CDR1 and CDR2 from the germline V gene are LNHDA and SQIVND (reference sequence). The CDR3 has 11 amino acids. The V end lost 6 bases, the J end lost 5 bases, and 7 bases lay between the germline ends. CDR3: CASRGRETQYF. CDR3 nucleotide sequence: TGTGCCAGTAGAGGTCGGGAGACCCAGTACTTC.

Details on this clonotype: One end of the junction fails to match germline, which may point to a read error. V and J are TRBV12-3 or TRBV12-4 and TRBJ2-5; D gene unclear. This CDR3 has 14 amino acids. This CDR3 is CASSSLGLQETQHF. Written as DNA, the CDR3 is TGTGCCAGCAGTTCCCTAGGGCTACAAGAGACCCAGCACTTC.

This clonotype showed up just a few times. DNA of the CDR3: TGCAGTGCTAGTCCCGGGACTCGTAACGGCGAGCAGTACTTC. It specifies CSASPGTRNGEQYF. This sequence joins TRBV20-1 and TRBJ2-7; D may be TRBD2 (6 bases). Germline V gene data show CDR1 as DFQATT and CDR2 as SNEGSKA (reference sequence). The V gene lost 3 bases and the J gene lost 6 bases, with 18 bases spanning the gap. CDR3 size: 14 residues.

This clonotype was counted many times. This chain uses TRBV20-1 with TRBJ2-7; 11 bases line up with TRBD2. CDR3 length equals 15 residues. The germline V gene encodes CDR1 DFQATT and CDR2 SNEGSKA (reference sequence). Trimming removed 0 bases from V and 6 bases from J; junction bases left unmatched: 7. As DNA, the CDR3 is TGCAGTGCTAGAGATCCCACTAGCGGGAGACGCGAGCAGTACTTC. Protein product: CSARDPTSGRREQYF.

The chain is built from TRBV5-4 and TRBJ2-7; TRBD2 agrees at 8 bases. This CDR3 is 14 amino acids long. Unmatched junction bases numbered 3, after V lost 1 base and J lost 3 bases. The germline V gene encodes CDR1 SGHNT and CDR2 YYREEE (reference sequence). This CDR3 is CASSLTSGGYEQYF. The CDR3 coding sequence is TGTGCCAGCAGCTTGACTAGCGGAGGCTACGAGCAGTACTTC.

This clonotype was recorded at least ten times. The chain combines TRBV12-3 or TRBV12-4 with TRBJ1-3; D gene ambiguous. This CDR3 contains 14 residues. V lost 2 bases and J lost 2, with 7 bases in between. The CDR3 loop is CASSLMATGNTIYF. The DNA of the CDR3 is TGTGCCAGCAGTTTAATGGCGACTGGAAACACCATATATTTT.

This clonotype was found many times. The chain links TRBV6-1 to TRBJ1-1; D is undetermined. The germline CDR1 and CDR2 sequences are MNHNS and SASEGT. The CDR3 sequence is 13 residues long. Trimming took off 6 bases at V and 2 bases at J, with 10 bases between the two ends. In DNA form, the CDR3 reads TGTGCCAGCAGAGACCGGGTTAACACTGAAGCTTTCTTT. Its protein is CASRDRVNTEAFF.

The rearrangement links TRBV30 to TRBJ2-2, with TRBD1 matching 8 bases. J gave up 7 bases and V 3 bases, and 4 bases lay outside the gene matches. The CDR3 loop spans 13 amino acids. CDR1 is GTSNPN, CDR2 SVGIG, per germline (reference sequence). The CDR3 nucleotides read TGTGCCTGGAGGCTGACAGGGGTCGGGGAGCTGTTTTTT. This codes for CAWRLTGVGELFF.

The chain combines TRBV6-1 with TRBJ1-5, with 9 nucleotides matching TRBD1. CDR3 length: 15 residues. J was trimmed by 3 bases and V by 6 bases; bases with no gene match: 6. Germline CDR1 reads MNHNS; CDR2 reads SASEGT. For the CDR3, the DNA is TGTGCCAGCAGCCCCGGGACAGGGTACAATCAGCCCCAGCATTTT. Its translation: CASSPGTGYNQPQHF.

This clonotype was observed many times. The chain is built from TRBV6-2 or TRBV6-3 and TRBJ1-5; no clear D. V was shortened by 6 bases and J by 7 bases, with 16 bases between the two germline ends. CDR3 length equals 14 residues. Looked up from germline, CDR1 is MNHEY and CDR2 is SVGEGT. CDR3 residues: CASRARRVGQPQHF. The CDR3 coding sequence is TGTGCCAGCAGAGCCAGACGGGTGGGCCAGCCCCAGCATTTT.

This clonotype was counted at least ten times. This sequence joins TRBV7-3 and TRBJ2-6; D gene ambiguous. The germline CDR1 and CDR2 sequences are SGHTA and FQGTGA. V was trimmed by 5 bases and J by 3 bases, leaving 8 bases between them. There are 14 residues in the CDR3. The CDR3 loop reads CASSPWRGANVLTF. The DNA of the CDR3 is TGTGCCAGCAGCCCTTGGCGTGGGGCCAACGTCCTGACTTTC.

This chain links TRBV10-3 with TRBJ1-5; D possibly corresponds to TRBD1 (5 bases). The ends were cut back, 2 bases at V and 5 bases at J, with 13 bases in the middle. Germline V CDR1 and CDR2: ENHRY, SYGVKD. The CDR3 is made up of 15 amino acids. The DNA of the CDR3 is TGTGCCATCAGTGAGGGCAGGGAATTGGATCAGCCCCAGCATTTT. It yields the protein CAISEGRELDQPQHF.

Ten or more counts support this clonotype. In nucleotides, the CDR3 is TGTGCTAGTGGTCCGTTCTCCGGCGCGGGCACCGGGGAGCTGTTTTTT. Protein sequence: CASGPFSGAGTGELFF. The chain uses TRBV12-5 and TRBJ2-2, with D possibly being TRBD2 (5 bases). CDR3 length equals 16 residues. Between the trimmed V and J ends, which lost 5 bases and 4 bases, there was a span of 17 bases. Germline CDR1 is LGHNT and CDR2 is FRNRAP.

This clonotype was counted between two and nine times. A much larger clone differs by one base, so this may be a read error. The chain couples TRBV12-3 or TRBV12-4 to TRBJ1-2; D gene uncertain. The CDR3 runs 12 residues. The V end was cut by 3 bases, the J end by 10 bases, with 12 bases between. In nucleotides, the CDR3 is TGTGCCAGCAGTTTGTCCGGGAACGACTACACCTTC. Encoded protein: CASSLSGNDYTF.

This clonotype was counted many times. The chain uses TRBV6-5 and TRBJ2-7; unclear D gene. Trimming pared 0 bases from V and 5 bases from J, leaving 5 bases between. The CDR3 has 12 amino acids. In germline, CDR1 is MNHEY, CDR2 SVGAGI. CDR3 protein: CASSYSWNEQYF. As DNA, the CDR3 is TGTGCCAGCAGTTACTCGTGGAACGAGCAGTACTTC.

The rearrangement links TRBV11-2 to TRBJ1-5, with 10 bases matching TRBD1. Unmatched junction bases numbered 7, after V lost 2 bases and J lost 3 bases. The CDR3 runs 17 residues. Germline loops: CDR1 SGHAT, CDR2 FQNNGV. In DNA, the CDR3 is TGTGCCAGCAGCTTAAAACCGGGACAGGGGATCAATCAGCCCCAGCATTTT. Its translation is CASSLKPGQGINQPQHF.

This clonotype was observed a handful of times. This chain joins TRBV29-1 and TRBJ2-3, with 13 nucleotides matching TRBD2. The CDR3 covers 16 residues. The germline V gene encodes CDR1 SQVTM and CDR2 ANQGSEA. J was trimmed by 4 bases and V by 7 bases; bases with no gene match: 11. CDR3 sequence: CSARLAGGYWADTQYF. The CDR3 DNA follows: TGCAGCGCCCGACTAGCGGGAGGTTATTGGGCAGATACGCAGTATTTT.

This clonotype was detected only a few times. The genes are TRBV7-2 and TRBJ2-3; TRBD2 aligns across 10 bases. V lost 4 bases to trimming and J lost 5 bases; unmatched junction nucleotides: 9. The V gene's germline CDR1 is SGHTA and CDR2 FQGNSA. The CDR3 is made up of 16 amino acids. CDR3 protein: CASSSILAGVKDTQYF. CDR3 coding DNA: TGTGCCAGCAGCTCAATCCTAGCGGGGGTTAAAGATACGCAGTATTTT.

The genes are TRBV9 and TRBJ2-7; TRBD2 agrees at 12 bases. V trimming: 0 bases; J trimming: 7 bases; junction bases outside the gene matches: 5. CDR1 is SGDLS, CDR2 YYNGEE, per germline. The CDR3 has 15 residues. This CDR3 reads CASSVDGTSGQEQYF. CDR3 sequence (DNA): TGTGCCAGCAGCGTAGATGGGACTAGCGGGCAAGAGCAGTACTTC.

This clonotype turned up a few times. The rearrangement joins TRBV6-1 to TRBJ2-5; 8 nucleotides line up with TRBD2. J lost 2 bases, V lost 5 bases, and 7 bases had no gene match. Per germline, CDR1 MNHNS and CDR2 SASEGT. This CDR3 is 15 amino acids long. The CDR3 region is CASSQSGGHQETQYF. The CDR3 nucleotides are TGTGCCAGCAGTCAAAGCGGGGGTCATCAAGAGACCCAGTACTTC.

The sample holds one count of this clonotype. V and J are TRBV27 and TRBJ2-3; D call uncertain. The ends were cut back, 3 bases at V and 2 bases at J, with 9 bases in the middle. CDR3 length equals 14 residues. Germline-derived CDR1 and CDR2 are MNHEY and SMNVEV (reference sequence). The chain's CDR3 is CASSFQPYTDTQYF. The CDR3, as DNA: TGTGCCAGCAGTTTCCAGCCTTACACAGATACGCAGTATTTT.

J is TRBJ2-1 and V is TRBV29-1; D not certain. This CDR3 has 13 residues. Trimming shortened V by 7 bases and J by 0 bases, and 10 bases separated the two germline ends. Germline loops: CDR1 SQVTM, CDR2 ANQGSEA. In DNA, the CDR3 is TGCAGCGGTGCTCAGAGCTCCTACAATGAGCAGTTCTTC. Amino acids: CSGAQSSYNEQFF.

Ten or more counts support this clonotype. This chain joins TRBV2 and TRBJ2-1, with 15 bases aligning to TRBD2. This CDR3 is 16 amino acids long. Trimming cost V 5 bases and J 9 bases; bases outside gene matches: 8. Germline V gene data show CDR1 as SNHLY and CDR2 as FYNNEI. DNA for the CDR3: TGTGCCAGCAGTCCCGAGGGACTAGCGGGAGGTGGTGAGCAGTTCTTC. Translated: CASSPEGLAGGGEQFF.